The 26 T cell receptor beta chains given below trace back to one sample, sequenced in a study of OX40 agonist ivuxolimab in advanced cancers. Repertoires were generated with immunoSEQ multiplex PCR, while TCRdb's copy carries only in-frame clones and drops some. The sample shows about 33,000 clones, approximately 88% of them seen only once. The specimen comprised CD4+ or CD8+ T cells sorted from blood, sampled in a trial of the OX40 agonist ivuxolimab. All receptors come from an adult with an advanced solid tumor such as melanoma, head and neck, liver or kidney cancer.

The chain joins TRBV27 to TRBJ2-3, with D uncertain. The germline CDR1 and CDR2 sequences are MNHEY and SMNVEV (reference sequence). The CDR3 has 13 amino acids. Deletions cut 2 bases from V and 0 bases from J, with 3 bases between. CDR3 nucleotides: TGTGCCAGCAGTTTAAGTAGCACAGATACGCAGTATTTT. This codes for CASSLSSTDTQYF.

The chain recombines TRBV6-5 with TRBJ1-1, with a possible D match to TRBD1 (5 bases). There are 14 residues in the CDR3. The germline V and J ends were trimmed by 6 bases and 6 bases, with 17 bases remaining between them. CDR1 and CDR2 from the germline V gene are MNHEY and SVGAGI. The CDR3 sequence is CASSPGWAGAEAFF. The CDR3, as DNA: TGTGCCAGCAGCCCAGGGTGGGCAGGCGCTGAAGCTTTCTTT.

This sequence joins TRBV27 and TRBJ2-3, with 10 positions matching TRBD2. This CDR3 region has 14 residues. Germline V gene data show CDR1 as MNHEY and CDR2 as SMNVEV (reference sequence). V dropped 7 bases and J dropped 6; count of bases not matched to a gene: 7. In nucleotides, the CDR3 is TGTGCCAGCACTAGCGGGGGCCGTTTGGATACGCAGTATTTT. Its translation: CASTSGGRLDTQYF.

This chain joins TRBV28 and TRBJ1-5; D gene unclear. Per germline, CDR1 MDHEN and CDR2 SYDVKM. The CDR3 runs 13 residues. Between the trimmed V and J ends, which lost 4 bases and 7 bases, there was a span of 11 bases. Here the CDR3 reads CASSSPYEQPQHF. DNA of the CDR3: TGTGCCAGCAGTTCACCATACGAACAGCCCCAGCATTTT.

This chain links TRBV4-3 with TRBJ2-6; D unclear. This CDR3 is 15 amino acids long. Trimming cost V 0 bases and J 1 base, with 4 bases left between them. The germline CDR1 and CDR2 sequences are LGHNA and YSLEER. The CDR3 loop is CASSQDRSGANVLTF. The CDR3, as DNA: TGCGCCAGCAGCCAAGACAGGTCTGGGGCCAACGTCCTGACTTTC.

The V call is TRBV28, the J call TRBJ2-4; D is undetermined. Germline V gene data show CDR1 as MDHEN and CDR2 as SYDVKM. V dropped 2 bases and J dropped 3 bases, with 14 bases sitting between them. There are 16 residues in the CDR3. The CDR3 sequence is CASSLMLGPFKNIQYF. The DNA for the CDR3 is TGTGCCAGCAGTTTAATGTTAGGGCCCTTCAAAAACATTCAGTACTTC.

The chain recombines TRBV11-1 with TRBJ2-1, with D perhaps matching TRBD1 or TRBD2 (5 bases each). The ends were cut back, 3 bases at V and 3 bases at J, with 18 bases in the middle. Germline V lookup: CDR1 SGHAT, CDR2 FQDESV (reference sequence). The CDR3 spans 17 residues. The CDR3 spells CASSLGTTGRGYNEQFF. DNA of the CDR3: TGTGCCAGCAGCTTGGGCACTACGGGACGGGGCTACAATGAGCAGTTCTTC.

The chain employs TRBV7-9 and TRBJ1-1; D remains unclear. In germline, CDR1 is SEHNR, CDR2 FQNEAQ (reference sequence). There are 14 residues in the CDR3. V lost 5 bases and J 0 bases, leaving 10 bases between the germline ends. CDR3 DNA sequence: TGTGCCAGCAGCCCTGACGGACTGAACACTGAAGCTTTCTTT. Translation: CASSPDGLNTEAFF. Drawing the rest from reference TRBV7-9 and TRBJ1-1, the complete variable domain is DTGVSQNPRHKITKRGQNVTFRCDPISEHNRLYWYRQTLGQGPEFLTYFQNEAQLEKSRLLSDRFSAERPKGSFSTLEIQRTEQGDSAMYLCASSPDGLNTEAFFGQGTRLTVV.

V and J are TRBV5-4 and TRBJ2-1; 9 bases map to TRBD2. Trimming took 6 bases from V and 4 from J; bases not matched to a gene: 8. This CDR3 comprises 15 residues. Germline CDR1 is SGHNT and CDR2 is YYREEE (reference sequence). In DNA form, the CDR3 reads TGTGCCAGCACTTTATCTAGCGGGGTGTACAATGAGCAGTTCTTC. Its translation: CASTLSSGVYNEQFF.

The CDR3 bases are TGTGCCACCATCAGTGGTCGGGGCCGAGCAGACGAGCAGTACTTC. Translation gives CATISGRGRADEQYF. The chain uses TRBV19 and TRBJ2-7; D may match TRBD1 or TRBD2 (5 bases each). This CDR3 is built from 15 residues. CDR1 and CDR2 (germline): LNHDA, SQIVND (reference sequence). Trimming removed 10 bases from V and 5 bases from J, with 24 bases in between.

The V gene is TRBV7-9, the J gene TRBJ2-7; no firm D call. Per the germline V gene, CDR1 is SEHNR and CDR2 is FQNEAQ (reference sequence). This CDR3 comprises 13 residues. Trimming took 5 bases from V and 4 from J, leaving 12 bases between them. The CDR3 sequence: CASSPGSAYEQYF. The CDR3 DNA reads as TGTGCCAGCAGCCCCGGGTCAGCGTACGAGCAGTACTTC.

This rearrangement joins TRBV6-1 to TRBJ2-5; 9 bases fit TRBD1. Per germline, CDR1 MNHNS and CDR2 SASEGT. The CDR3 totals 14 residues. The V gene end was trimmed by 8 bases and the J gene end by 5 bases; junction bases not matched to a gene: 9. The CDR3 protein is CASGKLQGAETQYF. CDR3 DNA: TGTGCCAGCGGGAAATTACAGGGGGCGGAGACCCAGTACTTC.

Written as DNA, the CDR3 is TGTGCCAGTAGTATACAACAGAACACCGGGGAGCTGTTTTTT. It translates to CASSIQQNTGELFF. This chain connects TRBV19 to TRBJ2-2; unclear D gene. The V and J ends lost 2 bases and 1 base respectively, with 5 bases between them. The CDR3 is 14 residues long. Germline V lookup: CDR1 LNHDA, CDR2 SQIVND (reference sequence).

This chain uses TRBV2 with TRBJ2-7; TRBD2 agrees at 11 bases. This CDR3 has 18 residues. Germline values: CDR1 SNHLY, CDR2 FYNNEI. The junction had 11 bases not matched to a gene; V was cut back by 1 base and J by 3 bases. For the CDR3, the DNA is TGTGCCAGCAGTGAAGTGGGACTAGCGGTACGTCCCAACTACGAGCAGTACTTC. It codes for CASSEVGLAVRPNYEQYF.

The chain recombines TRBV28 with TRBJ2-4; 8 nucleotides match TRBD2. Trimming took 4 bases from V and 1 from J; bases not matched to a gene: 12. CDR1 is MDHEN and CDR2 is SYDVKM in the germline V gene. The CDR3 length is 18 residues. The CDR3 loop is CASSSIAGRRMAKNIQYF. In DNA, the CDR3 is TGTGCCAGCAGTTCCATAGCGGGACGTAGAATGGCCAAAAACATTCAGTACTTC.

This sequence joins TRBV28 and TRBJ1-1; 9 bases line up with TRBD1. Trimming cost V 0 bases and J 8 bases; bases outside gene matches: 7. This CDR3 contains 15 residues. Germline CDR1 is MDHEN and CDR2 is SYDVKM. CDR3 residues: CASSLWGDRAFEAFF. In DNA, the CDR3 is TGTGCCAGCAGTTTATGGGGGGACAGGGCCTTCGAAGCTTTCTTT.

The chain links TRBV6-1 to TRBJ1-4; D uncertain. V dropped 5 bases and J dropped 12 bases, with 13 bases sitting between them. The germline V gene encodes CDR1 MNHNS and CDR2 SASEGT. This CDR3 is built from 12 residues. The CDR3 DNA sequence: TGTGCCAGCAGTTCGGGCCGCTATCAACTGTTTTTT. It codes for CASSSGRYQLFF.

This chain uses TRBV7-6 with TRBJ1-4; D call uncertain. The CDR3 is 12 amino acids. Per the germline V gene, CDR1 is SGHVS and CDR2 is FNYEAQ. The V gene lost 5 bases and the J gene lost 6 bases, with 7 bases spanning the gap. The CDR3 nucleotides are TGTGCCAGCAGCGGTCCGGATGAAAAACTGTTTTTT. It yields the protein CASSGPDEKLFF. The whole variable domain, filled in from reference TRBV7-6 and TRBJ1-4, reads GAGVSQSPRYKVTKRGQDVALRCDPISGHVSLYWYRQALGQGPEFLTYFNYEAQQDKSGLPNDRFSAERPEGSISTLTIQRTEQRDSAMYRCASSGPDEKLFFGSGTQLSVL.

The chain couples TRBV7-8 to TRBJ2-2; no clear D gene. The CDR3 has 15 amino acids. CDR1 is SGHVS and CDR2 is FQNEAQ in the germline V gene. V lost 0 bases to trimming and J lost 4 bases, with 9 bases between them. Here the CDR3 DNA reads TGTGCCAGCAGCTTAGCACACAGTAGCACCGGGGAGCTGTTTTTT. Encoded protein: CASSLAHSSTGELFF.

The chain joins TRBV30 to TRBJ2-1, with no clear D. This CDR3 has 15 amino acids. Trimming stripped 2 bases from V and 1 base from J, with 12 bases between. Germline V gene data show CDR1 as GTSNPN and CDR2 as SVGIG (reference sequence). The CDR3 is CAWSYISSSYNEQFF. As DNA, the CDR3 is TGTGCCTGGAGTTACATTTCGTCTTCCTACAATGAGCAGTTCTTC. Looking up the rest from reference TRBV30 and TRBJ2-1 gives the full variable domain: SQTIHQWPATLVQPVGSPLSLECTVEGTSNPNLYWYRQAAGRGLQLLFYSVGIGQISSEVPQNLSASRPQDRQFILSSKKLLLSDSGFYLCAWSYISSSYNEQFFGPGTRLTVL.

This chain links TRBV5-1 with TRBJ2-2; TRBD1 aligns across 10 bases. J lost 4 bases, V lost 3 bases, and 3 bases had no gene match. CDR3 length: 15 amino acids. CDR1 and CDR2 from the germline V gene are SGHRS and YFSETQ. The CDR3 here is CASSWGTGATGELFF. CDR3 nucleotide sequence: TGCGCCAGCAGCTGGGGGACAGGGGCCACCGGGGAGCTGTTTTTT. The complete variable domain, with remaining parts taken from reference TRBV5-1 and TRBJ2-2, reads KAGVTQTPRYLIKTRGQQVTLSCSPISGHRSVSWYQQTPGQGLQFLFEYFSETQRNKGNFPGRFSGRQFSNSRSEMNVSTLELGDSALYLCASSWGTGATGELFFGEGSRLTVL.

This clone occurred once. The chain couples TRBV7-9 to TRBJ2-5; 13 bases are shared with TRBD2. The CDR3 sequence is 16 residues long. V trimming: 3 bases; J trimming: 5 bases; junction bases outside the gene matches: 6. Germline-derived CDR1 and CDR2 are SEHNR and FQNEAQ (reference sequence). In nucleotides, the CDR3 is TGTGCCAGCAGCTTCCCGACTAGCGGGGGGAGTGAGACCCAGTACTTC. It translates to CASSFPTSGGSETQYF.

With respect to this clone: The sample holds other DNA sequences that translate to the same CDR3. The chain uses TRBV5-4 and TRBJ2-7; 7 positions agree with TRBD2. The CDR3 spans 14 residues. V lost 2 bases to trimming and J lost 0 bases; unmatched junction nucleotides: 2. Germline CDR1 SGHNT, CDR2 YYREEE (reference sequence). CDR3 amino acids: CASSFGGSSYEQYF. The CDR3 bases are TGTGCCAGCAGCTTTGGCGGGAGCTCCTACGAGCAGTACTTC. The full variable domain, rest sourced from reference TRBV5-4 and TRBJ2-7, is ETGVTQSPTHLIKTRGQQVTLRCSSQSGHNTVSWYQQALGQGPQFIFQYYREEENGRGNFPPRFSGLQFPNYSSELNVNALELDDSALYLCASSFGGSSYEQYFGPGTRLTVT.

V and J are TRBV11-2 and TRBJ2-7; D call uncertain. The V end was cut by 5 bases, the J end by 0 bases, with 5 bases between. This CDR3 contains 12 residues. The germline V gene has CDR1 SGHAT and CDR2 FQNNGV. The DNA for the CDR3 is TGTGCCAGCAGCGGCTACTCCTACGAGCAGTACTTC. Its protein product is CASSGYSYEQYF.

The J gene is TRBJ2-1, the V gene TRBV7-9; no reliable D call. Trimming cost V 1 base and J 8 bases, with 6 bases left between them. The CDR3 contains 12 residues. In germline, CDR1 is SEHNR, CDR2 FQNEAQ (reference sequence). Here the CDR3 DNA reads TGTGCCAGCAGCTTAGGTTGGGATGAGCAGTTCTTC. This codes for CASSLGWDEQFF. Full variable domain (remainder filled in from reference TRBV7-9 and TRBJ2-1): DTGVSQNPRHKITKRGQNVTFRCDPISEHNRLYWYRQTLGQGPEFLTYFQNEAQLEKSRLLSDRFSAERPKGSFSTLEIQRTEQGDSAMYLCASSLGWDEQFFGPGTRLTVL.

This clone was seen only a few times. The CDR3 DNA reads TGTGCCAGCCTACGGACAGGGCGTCAGCCCCAGCATTTT. Translation: CASLRTGRQPQHF. The V call is TRBV14, the J call TRBJ1-5; 8 bases match TRBD1. The CDR3 runs to 13 residues. Per the germline V gene, CDR1 is SGHDN and CDR2 is FVKESK. V trimming: 8 bases; J trimming: 6 bases; junction bases outside the gene matches: 6.